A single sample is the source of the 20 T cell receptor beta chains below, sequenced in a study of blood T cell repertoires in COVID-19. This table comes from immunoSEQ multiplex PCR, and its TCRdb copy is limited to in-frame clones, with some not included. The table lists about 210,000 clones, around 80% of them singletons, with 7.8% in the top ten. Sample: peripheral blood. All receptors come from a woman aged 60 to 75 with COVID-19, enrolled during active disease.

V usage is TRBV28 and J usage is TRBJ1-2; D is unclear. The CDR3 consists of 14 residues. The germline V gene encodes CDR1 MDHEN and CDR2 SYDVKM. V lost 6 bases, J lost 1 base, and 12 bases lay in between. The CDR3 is CASRRASYNYGYTF. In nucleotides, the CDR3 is TGTGCCAGCAGGCGGGCCAGTTATAACTATGGCTACACCTTC.

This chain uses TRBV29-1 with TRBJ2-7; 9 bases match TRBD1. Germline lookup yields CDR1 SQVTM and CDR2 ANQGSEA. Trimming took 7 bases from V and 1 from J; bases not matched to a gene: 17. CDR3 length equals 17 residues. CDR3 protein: CSAVGQGRRGESYEQYF. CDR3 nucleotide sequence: TGCAGCGCTGTGGGACAGGGACGGCGTGGAGAGTCCTACGAGCAGTACTTC.

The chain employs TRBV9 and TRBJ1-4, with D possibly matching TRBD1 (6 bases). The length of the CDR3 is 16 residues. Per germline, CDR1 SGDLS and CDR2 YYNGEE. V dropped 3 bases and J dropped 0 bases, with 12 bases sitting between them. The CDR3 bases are TGTGCCAGCAGCGCAGGACAGAGCCCAACTAATGAAAAACTGTTTTTT. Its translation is CASSAGQSPTNEKLFF.

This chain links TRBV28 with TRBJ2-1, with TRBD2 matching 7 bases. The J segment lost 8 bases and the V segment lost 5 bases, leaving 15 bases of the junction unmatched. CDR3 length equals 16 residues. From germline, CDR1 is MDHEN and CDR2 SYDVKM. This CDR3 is CASSNGGWEGQYEQFF. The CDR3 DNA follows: TGTGCCAGCAGTAATGGTGGGTGGGAGGGCCAATATGAGCAGTTCTTC.

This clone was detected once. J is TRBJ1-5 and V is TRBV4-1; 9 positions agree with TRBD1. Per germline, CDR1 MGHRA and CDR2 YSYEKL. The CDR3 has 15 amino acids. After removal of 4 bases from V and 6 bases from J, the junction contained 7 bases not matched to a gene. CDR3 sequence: CASSRLQGAGQPQHF. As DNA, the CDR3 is TGCGCCAGCAGCCGCCTACAGGGGGCAGGTCAGCCCCAGCATTTT.

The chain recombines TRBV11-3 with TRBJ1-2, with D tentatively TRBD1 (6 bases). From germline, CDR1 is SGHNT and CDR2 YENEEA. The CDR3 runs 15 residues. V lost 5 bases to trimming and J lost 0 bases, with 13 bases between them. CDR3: CASSITGIANYGYTF. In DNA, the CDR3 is TGTGCCAGCAGCATTACAGGGATAGCTAACTATGGCTACACCTTC.

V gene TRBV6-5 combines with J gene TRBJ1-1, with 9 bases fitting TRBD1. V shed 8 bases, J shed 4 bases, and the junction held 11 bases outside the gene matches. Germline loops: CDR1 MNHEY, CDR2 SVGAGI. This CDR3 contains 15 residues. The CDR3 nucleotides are TGTGCCAGCCTCAGGACAGGGGCCCAAAGCACTGAAGCTTTCTTT. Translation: CASLRTGAQSTEAFF.

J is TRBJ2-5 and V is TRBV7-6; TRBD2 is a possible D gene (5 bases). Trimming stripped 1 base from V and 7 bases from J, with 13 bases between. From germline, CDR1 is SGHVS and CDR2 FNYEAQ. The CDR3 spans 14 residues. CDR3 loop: CASSLGRSGGTQYF. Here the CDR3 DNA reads TGTGCCAGCAGCTTAGGGAGGTCCGGCGGGACCCAGTACTTC.

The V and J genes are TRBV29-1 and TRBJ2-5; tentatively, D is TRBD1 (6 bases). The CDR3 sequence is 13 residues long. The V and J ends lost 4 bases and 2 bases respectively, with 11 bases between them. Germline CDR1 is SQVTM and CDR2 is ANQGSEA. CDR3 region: CSVGQTGQETQYF. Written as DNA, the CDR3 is TGCAGCGTTGGCCAGACAGGACAAGAGACCCAGTACTTC.

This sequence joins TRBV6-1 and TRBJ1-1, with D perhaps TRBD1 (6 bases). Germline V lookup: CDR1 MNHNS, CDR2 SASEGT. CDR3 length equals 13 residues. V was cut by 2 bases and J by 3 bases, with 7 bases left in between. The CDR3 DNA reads TGTGCCAGCAGTGAAAACAGGGACACTGAAGCTTTCTTT. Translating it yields CASSENRDTEAFF.

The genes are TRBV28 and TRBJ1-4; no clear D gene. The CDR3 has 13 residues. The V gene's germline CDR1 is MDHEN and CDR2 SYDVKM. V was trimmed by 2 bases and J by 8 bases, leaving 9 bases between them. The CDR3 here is CASSLGGLEKLFF. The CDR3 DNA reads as TGTGCCAGCAGTTTAGGCGGACTCGAAAAACTGTTTTTT.

In nucleotides, the CDR3 is TGCGCCAGCAGCTTACGCGTGGGACTAGCGGGAGTAAATGAGCAGTTCTTC. Its protein product is CASSLRVGLAGVNEQFF. This rearrangement joins TRBV5-1 to TRBJ2-1; 14 bases agree with TRBD2. Germline V lookup: CDR1 SGHRS, CDR2 YFSETQ. CDR3 length: 17 residues. V lost 2 bases to trimming and J lost 7 bases; unmatched junction nucleotides: 8.

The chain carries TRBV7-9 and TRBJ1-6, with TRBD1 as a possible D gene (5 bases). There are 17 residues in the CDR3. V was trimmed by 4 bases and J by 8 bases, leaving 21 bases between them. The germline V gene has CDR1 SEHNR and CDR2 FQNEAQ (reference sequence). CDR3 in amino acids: CASSYGVPTVVDSPLHF. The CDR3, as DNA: TGTGCCAGCAGCTATGGAGTCCCGACAGTTGTGGATTCACCCCTCCACTTT.

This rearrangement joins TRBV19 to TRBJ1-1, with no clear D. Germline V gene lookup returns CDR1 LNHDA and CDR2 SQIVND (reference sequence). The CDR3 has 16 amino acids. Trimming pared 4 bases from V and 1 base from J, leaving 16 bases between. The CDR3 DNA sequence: TGTGCCAGTAGTAGCCACCAGAGGGTCCCGAACACTGAAGCTTTCTTT. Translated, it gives CASSSHQRVPNTEAFF.

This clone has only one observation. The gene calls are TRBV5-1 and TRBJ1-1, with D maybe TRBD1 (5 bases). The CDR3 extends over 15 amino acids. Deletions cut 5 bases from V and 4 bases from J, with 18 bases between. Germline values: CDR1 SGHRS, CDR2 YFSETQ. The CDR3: CASRTDGGVITEAFF. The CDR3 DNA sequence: TGCGCCAGCAGAACGGACGGGGGGGTCATCACTGAAGCTTTCTTT.

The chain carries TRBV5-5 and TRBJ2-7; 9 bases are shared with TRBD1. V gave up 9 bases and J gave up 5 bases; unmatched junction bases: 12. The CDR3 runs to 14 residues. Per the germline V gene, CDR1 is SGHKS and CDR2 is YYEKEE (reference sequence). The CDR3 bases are TGTGCCACCTCGGGACAGGGCTTTTTGCACGAGCAGTACTTC. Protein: CATSGQGFLHEQYF.

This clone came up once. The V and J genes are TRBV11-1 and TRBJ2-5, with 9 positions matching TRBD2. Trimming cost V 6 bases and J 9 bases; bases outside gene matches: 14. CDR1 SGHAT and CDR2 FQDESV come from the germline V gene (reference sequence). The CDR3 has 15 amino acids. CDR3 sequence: CASRRSTSGTGAQYF. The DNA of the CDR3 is TGTGCCAGCAGACGATCGACTAGCGGCACTGGGGCCCAGTACTTC.

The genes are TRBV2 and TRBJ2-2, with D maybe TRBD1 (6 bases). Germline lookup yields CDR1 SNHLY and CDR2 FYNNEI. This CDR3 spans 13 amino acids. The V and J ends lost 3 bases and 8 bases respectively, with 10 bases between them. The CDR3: CASSDRGWGELFF. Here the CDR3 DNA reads TGTGCCAGCAGTGACAGGGGATGGGGGGAGCTGTTTTTT.

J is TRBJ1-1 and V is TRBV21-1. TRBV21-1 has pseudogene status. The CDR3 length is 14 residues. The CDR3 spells CASSIVSGVTEAFF. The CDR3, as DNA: TGTGCCAGCAGCATAGTGTCGGGGGTAACTGAAGCTTTCTTT.

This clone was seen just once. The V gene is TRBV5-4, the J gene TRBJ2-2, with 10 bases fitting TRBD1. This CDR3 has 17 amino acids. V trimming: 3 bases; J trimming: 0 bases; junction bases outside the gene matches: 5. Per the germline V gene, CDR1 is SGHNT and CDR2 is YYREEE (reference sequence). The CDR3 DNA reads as TGTGCCAGCAGCTCCTTCGGGACAGGGGCGAACACCGGGGAGCTGTTTTTT. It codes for CASSSFGTGANTGELFF. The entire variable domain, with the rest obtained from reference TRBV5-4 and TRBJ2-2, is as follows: ETGVTQSPTHLIKTRGQQVTLRCSSQSGHNTVSWYQQALGQGPQFIFQYYREEENGRGNFPPRFSGLQFPNYSSELNVNALELDDSALYLCASSSFGTGANTGELFFGEGSRLTVL.